This T cell receptor (beta chain) was identified during a study of prognosis after radiotherapy for stage I lung cancer. The CDR3 totals 15 residues. Losses at the gene ends were 5 bases for V and 5 bases for J; bases not matched to a gene: 8. Looked up from germline, CDR1 is MNHEY and CDR2 is SMNVEV (reference sequence). By two-round multiplex PCR, the TCR beta CDR3 was amplified from genomic DNA. Initially, in first-round PCR, primers specific to each TRBV and TRBJ gene were used. TCRdb redid the calling of the multiplex PCR reads with MiXCR, one entry per CDR3 protein. The table records over 14,000 distinct CDR3 sequences, 25% to 35% of them present only once. This clonotype has ten or more counts.

This TCR derives from a donor at least 50 years old with non-small cell lung cancer. Sample: PBMCs, taken before or after stereotactic body radiation therapy (not recorded which). The rearrangement joins TRBV27 to TRBJ2-2, with 7 nucleotides matching TRBD1. In DNA, the CDR3 is TGTGCCAGCAGTCGTAGACAGGGTGGAACCGGGGAGCTGTTTTTT. Translated, it gives CASSRRQGGTGELFF.